The clone carrying this T cell receptor (beta chain) was detected only a few times. Its antigen is not identified. The CDR3 runs 14 residues. Trimming stripped 5 bases from V and 0 bases from J, with 5 bases between. 5'RACE with constant-segment primers yielded barcoded, UMI-tagged TCR alpha and TCR beta cDNA libraries. TCRdb processed the 5' RACE reads anew with MiXCR; each CDR3 protein has one entry. The profile covers over 500,000 distinct CDR3 sequences, with about 18% appearing a single time and around 8.1% taken by the ten largest. The record originates from a study of T-cell memory formation after mild COVID-19. Overall study context: TCR clusters mostly belonged to single donors. Broader study findings: Within pre-infection memory, some responding clones were found, suggesting cross-reactive memory joined. The study found contracting CD4+ clones mainly in CM and EM and contracting CD8+ clones in EMRA.

Input material: PBMCs or a T cell subset sorted from them (not recorded which). This clonotype was obtained from an adult woman who had mild COVID-19 (a few samples of this study predate the infection). Cell type and time point are not known. J is TRBJ2-6 and V is TRBV12-3 or TRBV12-4; D is uncertain. In nucleotides, the CDR3 is TGTGCCAGCAGTCGTAACTCTGGGGCCAACGTCCTGACTTTC. Amino acids: CASSRNSGANVLTF.